The 30 T cell receptor beta chains listed next were all sequenced from one sample in a study of T cell responses to AZD1222 COVID-19 vaccine. Produced via immunoSEQ multiplex PCR; TCRdb's table is partial and in-frame only. The table shows 130,000 or so clones, with just over 85% occurring only once. The sample in question was peripheral blood, obtained on day 0 of AZD1222 vaccination. These receptors came from an adult in good health.

The chain has TRBV10-2 and TRBJ2-5; tentatively, D is TRBD2 (6 bases). V lost 4 bases and J 1 base, leaving 13 bases between the germline ends. CDR1 is WSHSY, CDR2 SAAADI, per germline. CDR3 size: 15 residues. In DNA, the CDR3 is TGCGCCAGCAGTGTCGTCGCGGGGCCCCAAGAGACCCAGTACTTC. Its protein product is CASSVVAGPQETQYF.

This chain connects TRBV23-1 to TRBJ2-1; tentatively, D is TRBD2 (6 bases). TRBV23-1 qualifies as an ORF whose function is uncertain. The germline V and J ends were trimmed by 7 bases and 0 bases, with 13 bases remaining between them. The CDR3 contains 15 residues. The CDR3 bases are TGCGCCAGCATGATAAACGGGGGCTCCTACAATGAGCAGTTCTTC. The encoded protein is CASMINGGSYNEQFF.

This clone came up once. The chain has TRBV25-1 and TRBJ1-2, with D uncertain. V dropped 1 base and J dropped 0 bases, with 15 bases sitting between them. There are 17 residues in the CDR3. Germline V gene data show CDR1 as MGHDK and CDR2 as SYGVNS. CDR3 DNA: TGTGCCAGCAGTGAATTAAGAGAGTCTTTCCCTAACTATGGCTACACCTTC. Residues: CASSELRESFPNYGYTF.

The CDR3, as DNA: TGTGCCAGCAGTTACTCGACAGGGTGGGTTTCTTTCTTT. Translating it yields CASSYSTGWVSFF. The chain employs TRBV6-2 or TRBV6-3 and TRBJ1-1, with TRBD1 identical over 7 bases. Germline CDR1 is MNHEY and CDR2 is SVGEGT. V shed 0 bases and J 12 bases; nucleotides not matched to a gene: 7. The CDR3 has 13 amino acids.

The chain links TRBV27 to TRBJ1-6; weak D call: TRBD1 (5 bases). V was shortened by 4 bases and J by 5 bases, with 9 bases between the two germline ends. The CDR3 is 14 residues long. The germline gives CDR1 MNHEY, CDR2 SMNVEV (reference sequence). The CDR3 DNA reads TGTGCCAGCAGTTGGACATGGAATAATTCACCCCTCCACTTT. Translated, it gives CASSWTWNNSPLHF.

This chain connects TRBV28 to TRBJ1-5; D might be TRBD1 (5 bases). The CDR3 is 15 residues long. Germline V gene lookup returns CDR1 MDHEN and CDR2 SYDVKM. V shed 2 bases and J shed 11 bases, with 19 bases lying between them. The CDR3 here is CASSLTDRPYESQHF. Written as DNA, the CDR3 is TGTGCCAGCAGTTTAACTGACAGACCCTACGAGTCCCAGCATTTT.

The chain has TRBV6-2 or TRBV6-3 and TRBJ2-7; the D is unclear. The CDR3 spans 14 residues. Per germline, CDR1 MNHEY and CDR2 SVGEGT. V was trimmed by 2 bases and J by 0 bases, leaving 8 bases between them. This chain's CDR3 is CASSYDWSSYEQYF. As DNA, the CDR3 is TGTGCCAGCAGTTACGATTGGAGCTCCTACGAGCAGTACTTC.

The genes are TRBV7-6 and TRBJ2-1, with unresolved D. Germline-derived CDR1 and CDR2 are SGHVS and FNYEAQ. V was shortened by 1 base and J by 7 bases, with 14 bases between the two germline ends. This CDR3 spans 15 amino acids. CDR3 loop: CASSLGLLDWNEQFF. CDR3 bases: TGTGCCAGCAGCTTAGGGTTATTAGATTGGAATGAGCAGTTCTTC. Using reference TRBV7-6 and TRBJ2-1 for the parts outside the CDR3, the full variable domain is GAGVSQSPRYKVTKRGQDVALRCDPISGHVSLYWYRQALGQGPEFLTYFNYEAQQDKSGLPNDRFSAERPEGSISTLTIQRTEQRDSAMYRCASSLGLLDWNEQFFGPGTRLTVL.

The rearrangement links TRBV5-1 to TRBJ1-6, with D maybe TRBD1 (5 bases). Germline V lookup: CDR1 SGHRS, CDR2 YFSETQ. The CDR3 totals 16 residues. V lost 0 bases, J lost 6 bases, and 13 bases lay in between. The CDR3 is CASSLELGHSNSPLHF. CDR3 bases: TGCGCCAGCAGCTTGGAGCTGGGGCATTCTAATTCACCCCTCCACTTT.

The chain joins TRBV11-3 to TRBJ2-7, with 7 bases identical to TRBD2. Germline-derived CDR1 and CDR2 are SGHNT and YENEEA. The CDR3 sequence is 12 residues long. Unmatched junction bases numbered 2, after V lost 3 bases and J lost 6 bases. This chain's CDR3 is CASSLRGSEQYF. The CDR3 nucleotides are TGTGCCAGCAGCTTGCGGGGGAGCGAGCAGTACTTC.

In this sample, this clone turned up a few times. The chain carries TRBV5-1 and TRBJ2-5, with D unclear. V shed 0 bases and J shed 5 bases, with 11 bases lying between them. Germline lookup yields CDR1 SGHRS and CDR2 YFSETQ. The CDR3 spans 14 residues. Here the CDR3 reads CASSLGAQRETQYF. DNA of the CDR3: TGCGCCAGCAGCTTGGGGGCTCAACGTGAGACCCAGTACTTC.

The genes are TRBV5-1 and TRBJ2-7; 10 nucleotides match TRBD2. The CDR3 spans 15 residues. In germline, CDR1 is SGHRS, CDR2 YFSETQ. V was clipped by 3 bases and J by 2 bases; unmatched bases: 5. CDR3 region: CASSSRGLAAYEQYF. The DNA of the CDR3 is TGCGCCAGCAGCTCAAGAGGACTAGCGGCCTACGAGCAGTACTTC.

The rearrangement uses TRBV19 and TRBJ1-5; D not certain. There are 13 residues in the CDR3. With 7 bases removed from V and 7 bases from J, the gap between germline ends came to 14 bases. Germline V gene lookup returns CDR1 LNHDA and CDR2 SQIVND (reference sequence). This chain's CDR3 is CASNLGFGQPQHF. The CDR3 DNA sequence: TGTGCCAGTAATTTGGGGTTTGGGCAGCCCCAGCATTTT. The full variable domain, with the rest looked up from reference TRBV19 and TRBJ1-5, is DGGITQSPKYLFRKEGQNVTLSCEQNLNHDAMYWYRQDPGQGLRLIYYSQIVNDFQKGDIAEGYSVSREKKESFPLTVTSAQKNPTAFYLCASNLGFGQPQHFGDGTRLSIL.

The chain joins TRBV7-9 to TRBJ1-2; tentative D call: TRBD1 (5 bases). V lost 2 bases, J lost 12 bases, and 16 bases lay in between. Per germline, CDR1 SEHNR and CDR2 FQNEAQ (reference sequence). This CDR3 region has 13 residues. The CDR3 here is CASSLRDSPPHTF. The CDR3 DNA sequence: TGTGCCAGCAGCTTACGCGACAGTCCGCCGCACACCTTC. The full variable domain, rest sourced from reference TRBV7-9 and TRBJ1-2, is DTGVSQNPRHKITKRGQNVTFRCDPISEHNRLYWYRQTLGQGPEFLTYFQNEAQLEKSRLLSDRFSAERPKGSFSTLEIQRTEQGDSAMYLCASSLRDSPPHTFGSGTRLTVV.

The chain employs TRBV18 and TRBJ2-7, with a tentative D call TRBD1 (5 bases). V was cut by 8 bases and J by 0 bases, with 8 bases left in between. The germline CDR1 and CDR2 sequences are KGHSH and LQKENI. The CDR3 extends over 12 amino acids. The CDR3 sequence: CASATVSYEQYF. For the CDR3, the DNA is TGTGCCAGCGCGACAGTCTCCTACGAGCAGTACTTC.

The rearrangement links TRBV15 to TRBJ1-2, with a weak D call TRBD1 (5 bases). The CDR3 is made up of 15 amino acids. CDR1 LNHNV and CDR2 YYDKDF come from the germline V gene (reference sequence). V lost 1 base, J lost 6 bases, and 15 bases lay in between. The CDR3 DNA reads TGTGCCACCAGCAGAGGACGGGGGAGTCTCGATGGCTACACCTTC. It codes for CATSRGRGSLDGYTF.

The chain has TRBV13 and TRBJ1-4, with 9 bases fitting TRBD1. Looked up from germline, CDR1 is PRHDT and CDR2 is FYEKMQ (reference sequence). The CDR3 consists of 17 residues. V lost 0 bases to trimming and J lost 5 bases; unmatched junction nucleotides: 7. Here the CDR3 reads CASSLGLGQGLNEKLFF. Written as DNA, the CDR3 is TGTGCCAGCAGCTTAGGCCTGGGACAGGGATTAAATGAAAAACTGTTTTTT.

V gene TRBV6-5 combines with J gene TRBJ1-2; D perhaps matches TRBD1 (5 bases). Germline V lookup: CDR1 MNHEY, CDR2 SVGAGI. This CDR3 contains 13 residues. Trimming stripped 8 bases from V and 8 bases from J, with 18 bases between. CDR3 residues: CASQEGRSWGYTF. In DNA form, the CDR3 reads TGTGCCAGCCAGGAGGGGAGGTCGTGGGGCTACACCTTC.

The chain employs TRBV6-5 and TRBJ1-4; a possible D gene is TRBD1 (5 bases). Germline V gene lookup returns CDR1 MNHEY and CDR2 SVGAGI. The V gene lost 7 bases and the J gene lost 6 bases, with 15 bases spanning the gap. The CDR3 sequence is 14 residues long. The CDR3 bases are TGTGCCAGCACCGTCCTCCGGGGACATGAAAAACTGTTTTTT. It encodes CASTVLRGHEKLFF.

This chain connects TRBV6-5 to TRBJ2-7; D is unclear. Germline V gene sequence: CDR1 MNHEY, CDR2 SVGAGI. This CDR3 is built from 14 residues. Trimming stripped 0 bases from V and 1 base from J, with 7 bases between. DNA for the CDR3: TGTGCCAGCAGTTACTCAGTTTGGTCCTACGAGCAGTACTTC. This translates into CASSYSVWSYEQYF.

This rearrangement joins TRBV4-1 to TRBJ1-5, with 10 bases identical to TRBD1. This CDR3 comprises 15 residues. The V and J ends lost 3 bases and 9 bases, in that order; junction bases with no gene match: 8. Germline V gene lookup returns CDR1 MGHRA and CDR2 YSYEKL. The CDR3 is CASSHLGDRGRPQHF. The DNA of the CDR3 is TGCGCCAGCAGCCACCTTGGGGACAGGGGTCGGCCCCAGCATTTT.

V usage is TRBV9 and J usage is TRBJ2-3, with 9 nucleotides matching TRBD2. This CDR3 region has 17 residues. The V segment lost 0 bases and the J segment 0 bases; nucleotides outside the gene matches: 5. From germline, CDR1 is SGDLS and CDR2 YYNGEE. The CDR3 region has the DNA TGTGCCAGCAGCGTAGGGTTAGCGGGGGAGAGCACAGATACGCAGTATTTT. Protein product: CASSVGLAGESTDTQYF.

The chain carries TRBV6-4 and TRBJ2-2; D uncertain. The CDR3 has 14 residues. V was clipped by 0 bases and J by 4 bases, with 6 bases between them. Germline lookup yields CDR1 MRHNA and CDR2 SNTAGT. The CDR3 bases are TGTGCCAGCAGTGACTCGGGCGGCACCGGGGAGCTGTTTTTT. Protein product: CASSDSGGTGELFF.

This clone was seen a handful of times. This sequence joins TRBV5-1 and TRBJ1-2; 9 bases line up with TRBD1. J gave up 8 bases and V 0 bases, and 5 bases lay outside the gene matches. CDR3 length equals 14 residues. Germline CDR1 SGHRS, CDR2 YFSETQ. CDR3 in DNA: TGCGCCAGCAGCTTGGAACAGGGGGCCGGAGGCTACACCTTC. This encodes CASSLEQGAGGYTF.

The chain employs TRBV4-3 and TRBJ1-3, with D maybe TRBD1 (6 bases). The CDR3 consists of 16 residues. V was trimmed by 1 base and J by 2 bases, leaving 12 bases between them. CDR1 LGHNA and CDR2 YSLEER come from the germline V gene. The chain's CDR3 is CASSQVGTHTGNTIYF. Here the CDR3 DNA reads TGCGCCAGCAGCCAAGTTGGGACACATACTGGAAACACCATATATTTT.

The sample holds a few counts of this clone. The rearrangement uses TRBV27 and TRBJ2-1; D remains ambiguous. From germline, CDR1 is MNHEY and CDR2 SMNVEV (reference sequence). V dropped 0 bases and J dropped 7 bases, with 7 bases sitting between them. The CDR3 loop spans 13 amino acids. As DNA, the CDR3 is TGTGCCAGCAGTTTATCCCAGGCTAATGAGCAGTTCTTC. It codes for CASSLSQANEQFF.

The V and J genes are TRBV18 and TRBJ1-2; D unresolved. This CDR3 comprises 13 residues. The V gene's germline CDR1 is KGHSH and CDR2 LQKENI. Trimming pared 2 bases from V and 3 bases from J, leaving 7 bases between. The CDR3 region has the DNA TGTGCCAGCTCACCAAGGGAGGACTATGGCTACACCTTC. Translating it yields CASSPREDYGYTF.

This rearrangement joins TRBV11-1 to TRBJ2-7; maybe TRBD1 (6 bases). Germline CDR1 and CDR2: SGHAT and FQDESV (reference sequence). Trimming took off 3 bases at V and 5 bases at J, with 14 bases between the two ends. The CDR3 totals 14 residues. In nucleotides, the CDR3 is TGTGCCAGCAGCTTCGAACAGGGTATCCACGAGCAGTACTTC. Its protein product is CASSFEQGIHEQYF.

The rearrangement links TRBV18 to TRBJ1-1, with D maybe TRBD1 (5 bases). The CDR3 has 14 residues. Between the trimmed V and J ends, which lost 2 bases and 6 bases, there was a span of 13 bases. CDR1 and CDR2 (germline): KGHSH, LQKENI. The CDR3 bases are TGTGCCAGCTCACCAATTAAAGGGGCAGCTGAAGCTTTCTTT. Protein sequence: CASSPIKGAAEAFF.

The gene calls are TRBV6-2 or TRBV6-3 and TRBJ2-7; D possibly corresponds to TRBD1 (6 bases). Per germline, CDR1 MNHEY and CDR2 SVGEGT. V lost 2 bases and J 4 bases, leaving 15 bases between the germline ends. The CDR3 loop spans 15 amino acids. The CDR3 sequence: CASSYRIQGPYEQYF. DNA of the CDR3: TGTGCCAGCAGTTACAGAATACAGGGCCCATACGAGCAGTACTTC.